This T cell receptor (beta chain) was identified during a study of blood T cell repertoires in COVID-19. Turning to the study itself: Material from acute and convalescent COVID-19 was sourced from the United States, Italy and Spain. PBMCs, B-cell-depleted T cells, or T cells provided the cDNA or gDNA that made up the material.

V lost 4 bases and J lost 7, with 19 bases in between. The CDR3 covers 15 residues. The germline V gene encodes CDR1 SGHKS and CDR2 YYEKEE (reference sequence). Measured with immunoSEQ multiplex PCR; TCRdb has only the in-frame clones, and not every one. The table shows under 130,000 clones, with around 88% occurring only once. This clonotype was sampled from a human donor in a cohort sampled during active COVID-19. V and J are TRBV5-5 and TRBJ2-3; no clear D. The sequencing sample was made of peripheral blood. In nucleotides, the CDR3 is TGTGCCAGCAGCCGCCGGGTCCCCGGTGGAAATACGCAGTATTTT. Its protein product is CASSRRVPGGNTQYF.